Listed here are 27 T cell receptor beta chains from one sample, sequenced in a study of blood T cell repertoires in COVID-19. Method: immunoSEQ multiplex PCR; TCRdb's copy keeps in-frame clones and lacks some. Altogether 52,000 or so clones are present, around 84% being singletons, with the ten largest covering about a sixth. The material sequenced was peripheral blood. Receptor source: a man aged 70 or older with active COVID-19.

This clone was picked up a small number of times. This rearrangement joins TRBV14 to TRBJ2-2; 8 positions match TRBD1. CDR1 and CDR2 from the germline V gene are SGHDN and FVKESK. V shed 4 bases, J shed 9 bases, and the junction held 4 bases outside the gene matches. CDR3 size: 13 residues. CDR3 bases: TGTGCCAGCAGCCGGGGGACAGGCAGGGAGCTGTTTTTT. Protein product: CASSRGTGRELFF.

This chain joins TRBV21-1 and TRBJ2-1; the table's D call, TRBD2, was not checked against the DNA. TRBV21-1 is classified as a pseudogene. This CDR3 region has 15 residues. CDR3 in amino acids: CASSSQRGPYNEQFF. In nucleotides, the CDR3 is TGTGCCAGCAGCAGTCAGCGGGGCCCCTACAATGAGCAGTTCTTC.

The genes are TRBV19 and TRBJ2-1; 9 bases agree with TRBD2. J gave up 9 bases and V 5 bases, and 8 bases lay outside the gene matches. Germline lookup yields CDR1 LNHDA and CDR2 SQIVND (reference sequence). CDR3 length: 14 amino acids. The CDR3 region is CASSFRTSDVEQFF. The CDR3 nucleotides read TGTGCCAGTAGTTTTCGGACTAGCGATGTTGAGCAGTTCTTC.

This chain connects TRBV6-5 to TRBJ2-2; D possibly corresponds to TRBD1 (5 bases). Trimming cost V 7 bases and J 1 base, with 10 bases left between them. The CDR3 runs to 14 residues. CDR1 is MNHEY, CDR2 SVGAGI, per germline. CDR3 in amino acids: CASTEDRNTGELFF. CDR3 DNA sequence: TGTGCCAGCACCGAAGACAGGAACACCGGGGAGCTGTTTTTT.

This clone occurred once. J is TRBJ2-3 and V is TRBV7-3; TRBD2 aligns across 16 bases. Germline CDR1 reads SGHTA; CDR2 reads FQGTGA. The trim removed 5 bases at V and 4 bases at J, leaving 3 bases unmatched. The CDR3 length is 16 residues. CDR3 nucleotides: TGTGCCAGCAGCGAGGGGACTAGCGGGAGGGCAGATACGCAGTATTTT. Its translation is CASSEGTSGRADTQYF.

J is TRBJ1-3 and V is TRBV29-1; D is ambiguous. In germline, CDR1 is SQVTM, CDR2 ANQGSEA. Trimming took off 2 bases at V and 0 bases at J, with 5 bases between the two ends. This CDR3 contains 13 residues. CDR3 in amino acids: CSVESRSGNTIYF. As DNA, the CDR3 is TGCAGCGTTGAATCGCGCTCTGGAAACACCATATATTTT.

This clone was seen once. CDR3 nucleotide sequence: TGTGCCAGCAGCCGGACAGGGGCGGGAGAGACCCAGTACTTC. Protein: CASSRTGAGETQYF. This chain links TRBV7-2 with TRBJ2-5; 9 bases are a match to TRBD1. This CDR3 has 14 amino acids. After removal of 5 bases from V and 4 bases from J, the junction contained 5 bases not matched to a gene. Looked up from germline, CDR1 is SGHTA and CDR2 is FQGNSA.

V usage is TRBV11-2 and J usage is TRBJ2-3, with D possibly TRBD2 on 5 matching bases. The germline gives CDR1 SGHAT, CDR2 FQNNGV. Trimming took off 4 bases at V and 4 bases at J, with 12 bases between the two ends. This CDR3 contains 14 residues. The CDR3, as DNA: TGTGCCAGCAGCTCTAGGACTGAATCAGATACGCAGTATTTT. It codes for CASSSRTESDTQYF.

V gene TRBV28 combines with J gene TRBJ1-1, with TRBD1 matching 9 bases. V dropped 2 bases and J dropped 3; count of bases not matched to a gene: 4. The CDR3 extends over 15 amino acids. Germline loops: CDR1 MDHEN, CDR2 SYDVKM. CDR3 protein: CASSLTGGRDTEAFF. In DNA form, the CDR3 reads TGTGCCAGCAGTTTAACAGGGGGCAGAGACACTGAAGCTTTCTTT. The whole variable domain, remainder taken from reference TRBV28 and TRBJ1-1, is DVKVTQSSRYLVKRTGEKVFLECVQDMDHENMFWYRQDPGLGLRLIYFSYDVKMKEKGDIPEGYSVSREKKERFSLILESASTNQTSMYLCASSLTGGRDTEAFFGQGTRLTVV.

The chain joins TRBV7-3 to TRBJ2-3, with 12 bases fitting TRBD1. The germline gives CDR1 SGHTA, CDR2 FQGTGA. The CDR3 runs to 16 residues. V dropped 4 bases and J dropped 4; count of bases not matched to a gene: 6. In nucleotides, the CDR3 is TGTGCCAGCAGCTCCTTAGGGACAGGGGGCGCAGATACGCAGTATTTT. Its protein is CASSSLGTGGADTQYF.

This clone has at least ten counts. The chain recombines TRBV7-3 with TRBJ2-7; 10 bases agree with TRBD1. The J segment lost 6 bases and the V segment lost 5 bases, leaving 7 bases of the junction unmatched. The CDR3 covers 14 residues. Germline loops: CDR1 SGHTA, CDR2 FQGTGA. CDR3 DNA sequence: TGTGCCAGCAGCCCCCGGACAGGGGGTCGCGAGCAGTACTTC. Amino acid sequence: CASSPRTGGREQYF.

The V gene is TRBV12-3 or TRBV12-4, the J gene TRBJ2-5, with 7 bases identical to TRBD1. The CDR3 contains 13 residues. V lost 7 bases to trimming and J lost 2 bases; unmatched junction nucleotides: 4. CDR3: CASNRDRQETQYF. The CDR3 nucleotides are TGTGCCAGCAACCGGGACAGACAAGAGACCCAGTACTTC.

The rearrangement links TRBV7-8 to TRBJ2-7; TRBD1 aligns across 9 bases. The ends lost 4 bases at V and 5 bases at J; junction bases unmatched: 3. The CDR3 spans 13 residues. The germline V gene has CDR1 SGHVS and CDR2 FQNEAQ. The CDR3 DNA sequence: TGTGCCAGCAGCTCGGGACAGGGAGACGAGCAGTACTTC. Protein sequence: CASSSGQGDEQYF.

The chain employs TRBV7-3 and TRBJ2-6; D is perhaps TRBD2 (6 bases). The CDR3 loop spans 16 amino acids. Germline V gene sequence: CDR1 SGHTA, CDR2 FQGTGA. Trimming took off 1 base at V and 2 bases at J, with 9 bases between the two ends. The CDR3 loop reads CASSLNAGTGANVLTF. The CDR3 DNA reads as TGTGCCAGCAGCTTAAATGCGGGAACTGGGGCCAACGTCCTGACTTTC.

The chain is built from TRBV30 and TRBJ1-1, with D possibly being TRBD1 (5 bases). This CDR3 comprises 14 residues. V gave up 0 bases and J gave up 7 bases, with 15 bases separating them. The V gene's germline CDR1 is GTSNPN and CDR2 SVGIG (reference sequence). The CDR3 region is CAWSVRGGRGEAFF. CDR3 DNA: TGTGCCTGGAGTGTACGGGGAGGAAGGGGTGAAGCTTTCTTT.

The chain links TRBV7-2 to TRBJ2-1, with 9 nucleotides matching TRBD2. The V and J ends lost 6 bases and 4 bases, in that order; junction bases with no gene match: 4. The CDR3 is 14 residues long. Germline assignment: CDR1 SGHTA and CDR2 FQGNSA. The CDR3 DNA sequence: TGTGCCAGCAGAGGGGCGGGAGGGTACAATGAGCAGTTCTTC. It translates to CASRGAGGYNEQFF.

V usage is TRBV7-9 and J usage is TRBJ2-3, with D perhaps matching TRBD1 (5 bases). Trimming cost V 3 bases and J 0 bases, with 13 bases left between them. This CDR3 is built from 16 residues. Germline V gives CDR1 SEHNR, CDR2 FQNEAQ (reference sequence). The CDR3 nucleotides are TGTGCCAGCAGCTTGGGGCTCGCGTCAAGCACAGATACGCAGTATTTT. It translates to CASSLGLASSTDTQYF.

DNA of the CDR3: TGTGCCACCAGCAGAGGGGCGGGAGGCCTCACAGATACGCAGTATTTT. This codes for CATSRGAGGLTDTQYF. The chain carries TRBV15 and TRBJ2-3; 8 positions match TRBD2. CDR1 LNHNV and CDR2 YYDKDF come from the germline V gene (reference sequence). The ends lost 1 base at V and 2 bases at J; junction bases unmatched: 5. This CDR3 has 16 amino acids.

The CDR3 DNA reads as TGTGCCAGCAGTTTATCCGGAGTCATCCGTTATAGCAATGAGCAGTTCTTC. Residues: CASSLSGVIRYSNEQFF. This chain joins TRBV27 and TRBJ2-1, with unresolved D. Germline loops: CDR1 MNHEY, CDR2 SMNVEV (reference sequence). The V end lost 0 bases, the J end lost 6 bases, and 18 bases lay between the germline ends. CDR3 length: 17 residues.

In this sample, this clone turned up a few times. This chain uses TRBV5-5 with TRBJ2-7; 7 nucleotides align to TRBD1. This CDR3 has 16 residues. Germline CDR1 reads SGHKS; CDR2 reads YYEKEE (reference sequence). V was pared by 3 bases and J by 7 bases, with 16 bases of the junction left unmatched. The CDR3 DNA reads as TGTGCCAGCAGCTCGGCTATGGGCAGGGGGACACGAGAGCAGTACTTC. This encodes CASSSAMGRGTREQYF.

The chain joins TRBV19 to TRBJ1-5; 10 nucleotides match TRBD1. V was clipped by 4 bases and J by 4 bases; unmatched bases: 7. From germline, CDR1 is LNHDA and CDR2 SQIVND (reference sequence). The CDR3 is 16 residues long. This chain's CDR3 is CASSKEGTGVNQPQHF. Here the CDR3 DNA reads TGTGCCAGTAGTAAAGAGGGGACAGGGGTAAATCAGCCCCAGCATTTT.

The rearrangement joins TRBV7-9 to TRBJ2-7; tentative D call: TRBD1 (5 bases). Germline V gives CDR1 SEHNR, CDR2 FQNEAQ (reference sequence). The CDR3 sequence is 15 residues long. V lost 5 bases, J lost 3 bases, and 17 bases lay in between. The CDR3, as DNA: TGTGCCAGCAGCGATTTCCGACAGCCGCACTACGAGCAGTACTTC. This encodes CASSDFRQPHYEQYF.

CDR3 loop: CASSLGGTDTQYF. In DNA form, the CDR3 reads TGCGCCAGCAGCTTGGGCGGAACAGATACGCAGTATTTT. The gene calls are TRBV5-1 and TRBJ2-3; D gene unclear. The CDR3 has 13 residues. Trimming shortened V by 0 bases and J by 3 bases, and 5 bases separated the two germline ends. The germline V gene encodes CDR1 SGHRS and CDR2 YFSETQ.

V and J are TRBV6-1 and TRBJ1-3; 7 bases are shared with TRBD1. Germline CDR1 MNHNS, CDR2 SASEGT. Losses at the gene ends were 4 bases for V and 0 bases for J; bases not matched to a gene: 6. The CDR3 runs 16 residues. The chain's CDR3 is CASSVGSGGSGNTIYF. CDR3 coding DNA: TGTGCCAGCAGTGTTGGATCAGGGGGCTCTGGAAACACCATATATTTT.

The CDR3 loop reads CASSYSIRGNYGYTF. In nucleotides, the CDR3 is TGTGCCAGCAGTTACTCGATTCGGGGGAACTATGGCTACACCTTC. The chain links TRBV6-2 or TRBV6-3 to TRBJ1-2; tentative D call: TRBD1 (5 bases). The germline CDR1 and CDR2 sequences are MNHEY and SVGEGT. This CDR3 comprises 15 residues. Trimming took 0 bases from V and 2 from J, leaving 10 bases between them.

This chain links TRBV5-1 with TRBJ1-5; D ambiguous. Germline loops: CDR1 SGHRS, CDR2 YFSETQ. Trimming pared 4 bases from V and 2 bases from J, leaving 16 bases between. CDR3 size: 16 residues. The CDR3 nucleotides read TGCGCCAGCAGCCCTGAACCCCCCTCGGGCAATCAGCCCCAGCATTTT. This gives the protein CASSPEPPSGNQPQHF.

CDR3 amino acids: CASSKDSRTSGSRYEQFF. CDR3 in DNA: TGTGCCAGTAGTAAGGACTCTAGGACTAGCGGGAGTCGGTATGAGCAGTTCTTC. This chain links TRBV19 with TRBJ2-1, with 13 bases fitting TRBD2. Germline lookup yields CDR1 LNHDA and CDR2 SQIVND (reference sequence). V lost 4 bases, J lost 8 bases, and 14 bases stayed unmatched. This CDR3 has 18 amino acids.